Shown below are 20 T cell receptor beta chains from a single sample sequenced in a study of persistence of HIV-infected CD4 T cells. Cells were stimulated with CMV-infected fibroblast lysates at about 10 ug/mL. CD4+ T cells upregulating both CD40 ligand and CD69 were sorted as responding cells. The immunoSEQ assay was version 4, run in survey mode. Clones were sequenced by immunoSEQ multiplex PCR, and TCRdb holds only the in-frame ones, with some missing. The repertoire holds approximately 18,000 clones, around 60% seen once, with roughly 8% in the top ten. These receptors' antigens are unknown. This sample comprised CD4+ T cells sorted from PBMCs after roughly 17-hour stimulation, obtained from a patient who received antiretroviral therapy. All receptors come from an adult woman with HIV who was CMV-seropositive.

The DNA of the CDR3 is TGTGCCAGCAGCTTGAGCGCGGGGGGCGGGGACATTCAGTACTTC. Its protein is CASSLSAGGGDIQYF. The chain employs TRBV5-4 and TRBJ2-4, with TRBD2 matching 8 bases. The V and J ends lost 1 base and 8 bases, in that order; junction bases with no gene match: 8. The CDR3 is 15 amino acids. The germline gives CDR1 SGHNT, CDR2 YYREEE (reference sequence).

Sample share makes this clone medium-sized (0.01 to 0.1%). CDR3 DNA: TGTGCCAGCAGTTTATCCGGGGGTTGGGACACTGAAGCTTTCTTT. Its protein product is CASSLSGGWDTEAFF. This chain joins TRBV27 and TRBJ1-1; TRBD1 might be the D (5 bases). Trimming removed 0 bases from V and 3 bases from J, with 11 bases in between. Germline loops: CDR1 MNHEY, CDR2 SMNVEV (reference sequence). CDR3 length: 15 amino acids.

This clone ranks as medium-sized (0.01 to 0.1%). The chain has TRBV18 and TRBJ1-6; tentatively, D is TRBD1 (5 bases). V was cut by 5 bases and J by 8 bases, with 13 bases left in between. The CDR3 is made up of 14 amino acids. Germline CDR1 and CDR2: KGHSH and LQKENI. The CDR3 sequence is CASSSDRIYSPLHF. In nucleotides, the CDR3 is TGTGCCAGCTCATCCGACAGAATCTATTCACCCCTCCACTTT.

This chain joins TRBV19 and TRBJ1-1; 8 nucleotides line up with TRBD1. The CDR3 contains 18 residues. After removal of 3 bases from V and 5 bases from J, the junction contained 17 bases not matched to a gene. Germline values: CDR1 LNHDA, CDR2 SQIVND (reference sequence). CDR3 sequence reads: CASSMRLGAGGAGTEAFF. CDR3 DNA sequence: TGTGCCAGTAGTATGAGATTAGGGGCAGGGGGCGCGGGGACTGAAGCTTTCTTT.

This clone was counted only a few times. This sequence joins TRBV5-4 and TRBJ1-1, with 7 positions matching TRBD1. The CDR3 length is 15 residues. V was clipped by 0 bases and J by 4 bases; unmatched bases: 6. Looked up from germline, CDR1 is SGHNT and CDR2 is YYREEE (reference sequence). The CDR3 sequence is CASSLGGGAPTEAFF. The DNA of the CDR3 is TGTGCCAGCAGCTTGGGAGGGGGCGCCCCCACTGAAGCTTTCTTT.

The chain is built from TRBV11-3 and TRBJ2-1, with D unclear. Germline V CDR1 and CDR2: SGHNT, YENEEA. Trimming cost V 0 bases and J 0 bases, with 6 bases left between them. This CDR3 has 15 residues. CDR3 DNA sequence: TGTGCCAGCAGCTTAGAACAGAGCTCCTACAATGAGCAGTTCTTC. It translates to CASSLEQSSYNEQFF.

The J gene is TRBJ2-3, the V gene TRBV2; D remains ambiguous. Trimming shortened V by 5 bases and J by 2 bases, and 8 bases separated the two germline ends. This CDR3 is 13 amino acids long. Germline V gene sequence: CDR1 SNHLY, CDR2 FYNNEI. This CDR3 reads CASSPLITDTQYF. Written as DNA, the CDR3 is TGTGCCAGCAGTCCCCTGATCACAGATACGCAGTATTTT.

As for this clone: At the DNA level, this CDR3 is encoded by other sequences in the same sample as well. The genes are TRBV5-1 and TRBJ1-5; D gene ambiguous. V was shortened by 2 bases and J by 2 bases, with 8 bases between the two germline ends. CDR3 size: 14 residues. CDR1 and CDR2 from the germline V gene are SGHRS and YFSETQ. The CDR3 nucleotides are TGCGCCAGCAGCTTAACTGGGGGCAATCAGCCCCAGCATTTT. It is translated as CASSLTGGNQPQHF.

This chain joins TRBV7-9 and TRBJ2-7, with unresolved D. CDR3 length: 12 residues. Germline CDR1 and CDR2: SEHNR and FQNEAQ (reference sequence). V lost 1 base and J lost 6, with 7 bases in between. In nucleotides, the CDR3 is TGTGCCAGCAGCTTAGAGATAGGCGAGCAGTACTTC. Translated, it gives CASSLEIGEQYF.

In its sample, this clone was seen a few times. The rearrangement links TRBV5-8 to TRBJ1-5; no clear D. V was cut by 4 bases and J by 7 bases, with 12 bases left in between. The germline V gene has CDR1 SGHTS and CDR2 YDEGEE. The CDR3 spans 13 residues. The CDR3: CASSPLMLQPQHF. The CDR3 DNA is TGTGCCAGCAGCCCCTTGATGCTGCAGCCCCAGCATTTT. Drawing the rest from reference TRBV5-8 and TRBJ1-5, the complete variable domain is EAGVTQSPTHLIKTRGQQATLRCSPISGHTSVYWYQQALGLGLQFLLWYDEGEERNRGNFPPRFSGRQFPNYSSELNVNALELEDSALYLCASSPLMLQPQHFGDGTRLSIL.

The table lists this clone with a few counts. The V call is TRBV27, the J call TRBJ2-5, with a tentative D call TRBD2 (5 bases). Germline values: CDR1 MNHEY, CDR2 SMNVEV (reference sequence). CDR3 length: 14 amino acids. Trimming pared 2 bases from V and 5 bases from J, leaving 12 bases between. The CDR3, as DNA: TGTGCCAGCAGTTTACGGGGAGATGGGGAGACCCAGTACTTC. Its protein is CASSLRGDGETQYF.

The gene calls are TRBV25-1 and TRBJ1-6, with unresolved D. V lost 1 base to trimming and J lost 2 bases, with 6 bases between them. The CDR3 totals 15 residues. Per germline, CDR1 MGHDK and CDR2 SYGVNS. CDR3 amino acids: CASSESQTYNSPLHF. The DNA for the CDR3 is TGTGCCAGCAGTGAATCACAGACCTATAATTCACCCCTCCACTTT.

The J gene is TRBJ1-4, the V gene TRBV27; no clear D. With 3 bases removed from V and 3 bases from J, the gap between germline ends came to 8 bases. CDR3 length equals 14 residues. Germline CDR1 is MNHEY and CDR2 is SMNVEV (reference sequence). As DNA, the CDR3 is TGTGCCAGCAGTTTCGGGCGGGCTAATGAAAAACTGTTTTTT. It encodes CASSFGRANEKLFF. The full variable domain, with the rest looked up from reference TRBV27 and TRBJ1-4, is EAQVTQNPRYLITVTGKKLTVTCSQNMNHEYMSWYRQDPGLGLRQIYYSMNVEVTDKGDVPEGYKVSRKEKRNFPLILESPSPNQTSLYFCASSFGRANEKLFFGSGTQLSVL.

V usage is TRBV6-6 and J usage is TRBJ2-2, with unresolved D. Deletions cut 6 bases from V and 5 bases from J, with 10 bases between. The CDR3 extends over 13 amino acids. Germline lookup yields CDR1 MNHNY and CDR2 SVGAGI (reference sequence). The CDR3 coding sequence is TGTGCCAGCAGCATAAAATCAACCGGGGAGCTGTTTTTT. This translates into CASSIKSTGELFF.

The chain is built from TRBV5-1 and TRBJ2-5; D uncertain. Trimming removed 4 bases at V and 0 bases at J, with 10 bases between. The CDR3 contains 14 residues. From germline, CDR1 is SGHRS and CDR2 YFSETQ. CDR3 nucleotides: TGCGCCAGCAGCGCTGGACGGCACCAAGAGACCCAGTACTTC. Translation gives CASSAGRHQETQYF.

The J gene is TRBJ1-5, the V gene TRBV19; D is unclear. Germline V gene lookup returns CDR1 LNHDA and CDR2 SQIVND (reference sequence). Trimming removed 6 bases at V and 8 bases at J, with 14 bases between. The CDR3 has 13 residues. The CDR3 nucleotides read TGTGCCAGTAGGGCCGAGCTTCGTGAGCCCCAGCATTTT. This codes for CASRAELREPQHF. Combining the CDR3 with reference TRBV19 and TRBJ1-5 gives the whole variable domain DGGITQSPKYLFRKEGQNVTLSCEQNLNHDAMYWYRQDPGQGLRLIYYSQIVNDFQKGDIAEGYSVSREKKESFPLTVTSAQKNPTAFYLCASRAELREPQHFGDGTRLSIL.

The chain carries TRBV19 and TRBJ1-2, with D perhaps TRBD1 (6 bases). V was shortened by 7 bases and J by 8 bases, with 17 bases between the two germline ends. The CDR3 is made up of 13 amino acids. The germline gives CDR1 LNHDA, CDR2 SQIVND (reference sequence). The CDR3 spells CASTKSGARGYTF. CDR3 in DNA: TGTGCCAGTACTAAGTCAGGGGCGCGGGGCTACACCTTC.

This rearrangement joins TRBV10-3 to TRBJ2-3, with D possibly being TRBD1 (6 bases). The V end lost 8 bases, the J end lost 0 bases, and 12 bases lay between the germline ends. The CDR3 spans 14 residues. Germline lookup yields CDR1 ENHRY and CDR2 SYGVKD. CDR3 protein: CAIRTDTSTDTQYF. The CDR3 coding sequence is TGTGCCATCCGGACAGACACTAGCACAGATACGCAGTATTTT.

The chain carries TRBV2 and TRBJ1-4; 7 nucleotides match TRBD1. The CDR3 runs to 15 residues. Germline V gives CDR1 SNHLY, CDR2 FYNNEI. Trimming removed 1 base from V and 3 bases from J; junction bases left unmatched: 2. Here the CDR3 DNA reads TGTGCCAGCAGTGAAGACAGGGGTTCTAATGAAAAACTGTTTTTT. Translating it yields CASSEDRGSNEKLFF.

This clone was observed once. The CDR3 DNA reads as TGCGCCAGCAGGGAGGACACTGAAGCTTTCTTT. It translates to CASREDTEAFF. The V call is TRBV10-2, the J call TRBJ1-1; unclear D gene. This CDR3 is built from 11 residues. V shed 6 bases and J shed 3 bases, with 5 bases lying between them. From germline, CDR1 is WSHSY and CDR2 SAAADI.